This T cell receptor beta chain was identified during a study of T cells after yellow fever vaccination (dated by TCRdb to about 2019). Broadly, across the study: The SMART-Seq v4 Ultra Low Input RNA kit was used to prepare libraries from fractions with low cell numbers. To follow T-cell clones before and after primary and booster YFV17D yellow fever vaccination, bulk TCR alpha and beta repertoires were sequenced over time. The cohort comprised two healthy male donors, one aged 18 to 30 and one aged 30 to 39 years. Bulk PBMC replicates and cell subsets were isolated from blood drawn at multiple timepoints before and after both primary and secondary immunization. What the authors observed across the whole study: Most clones expanded after primary vaccination (almost 98% of CD4 and roughly 88% of CD8) were re-detected after the booster, suggesting that broad memory maintenance occurred. A small fraction of clonotypes showed up in both the CD4 and CD8 compartments, probably as a result of convergent recombination. The secondary T-cell response was found to be weaker but faster than the primary response, with a peak reached on day 5 rather than on day 15. Computational filtering was required because FACS-sorted repertoires could contain abundant contaminating clonotypes from the bulk population. The study included only two donors, which limits how far the findings can be generalized.

Points on this clonotype: This clone's antigen is unknown. The record has no base qualities; no much larger clone is one base away.

The reads were generated on an Illumina NovaSeq 6000. TCR cDNA was made using 5'RACE template switching, a step that added a universal primer site and unique molecular identifiers. cDNA synthesis was primed from both the TCR alpha and TCR beta constant segments. Library amplification used two PCR steps, and the second PCR step added sample barcodes and sequencing adapters. Sequencing of the libraries was done on either Illumina HiSeq 2500 (2x100 bp) or NovaSeq (2x150 bp). The published analysis was carried out like this. Demultiplexing of reads and collapsing into UMI consensus sequences were performed with MIGEC, and V(D)J alignment was carried out with MiXCR. Vaccine-responding clonotypes were defined with edgeR using replicate PBMC samples, requiring FDR below 0.01 and a log2 fold change above 5 up to day 15. Each bulk clonotype received a CD4 or CD8 identity based on whether the sequenced CD4 or CD8 repertoire contained that clonotype at higher abundance. TCRdb applied fastp at Q25 and MiXCR to the public reads, then kept only in-frame beta chains. Entries that share a CDR3 protein sequence are merged under the most common genes and DNA. For this entry, the V and J calls and clone size follow TCRdb and not the study's own pipeline. The sample table holds 300,000 to 400,000 distinct CDR3 sequences, of which 3.5% to 4.5% were seen once. 20% to 25% of the sample belongs to the ten largest clones.

Read against the paper, the sample's treatment or condition label means: live attenuated yellow fever vaccine strain. At each blood-draw timepoint, two biological replicates of bulk PBMCs were obtained. PBMCs were isolated from peripheral blood using a standard Ficoll-Paque protocol. TriZol was used to extract RNA from bulk PBMCs, from CD4 and CD8 fractions, and from dextramer-positive and dextramer-negative fractions. There are 13 amino acids in the CDR3, from cysteine to phenylalanine inclusive. The read is trimmed to its CDR3 DNA, 39 bases read in frame from base 1. A distance of 9 bases separates the germline ends of V and J, which lose 5 bases and 7 bases respectively. CDR1 and CDR2 are read off the germline V gene as SGHTA and FQGTGA.

This chain joins TRBV7-3 to TRBJ1-6; the D gene is unclear. The receptor was isolated from a man aged 18 to 30 who received the YFV17D yellow fever vaccine. The starting material was PBMCs, obtained 5 days after the yellow fever booster vaccination. The DNA sequence is TGTGCCAGCAGCCGGGATCGAAATTCACCCCTCCACTTT. Translation gives CASSRDRNSPLHF.